The clone carrying this T cell receptor (beta chain) was found a few times. Regarding treatment: randomized to nivolumab then ipilimumab (arm A) or the reverse (arm B). No patient had prior DNA-damaging chemotherapy. PBMC sorting kept live CD3+CD8+ cells without CD19 or CD56. Clones were read by immunoSEQ multiplex PCR, and TCRdb kept only the in-frame ones, dropping some. The sample has around 18,000 clones; under 80% are singletons. These data belong to a study of sequential checkpoint blockade in melanoma. About the study: First-line arms were nivolumab then ipilimumab, or the reverse, randomized 1:1. Maintenance nivolumab came after either treatment sequence.

Trimming took 7 bases from V and 3 from J; bases not matched to a gene: 6. The germline V gene encodes CDR1 SEHNR and CDR2 FQNEAQ (reference sequence). The CDR3 is made up of 14 amino acids. The sequence was collected from a human donor with melanoma. The gene calls are TRBV7-9 and TRBJ1-5; 7 nucleotides match TRBD1. The material sequenced was CD8+ T cells sorted from blood (inferred from file names), taken from a patient given nivolumab and ipilimumab in sequence. The CDR3 sequence: CASTMTGYNQPQHF. DNA for the CDR3: TGTGCCAGCACGATGACAGGGTACAATCAGCCCCAGCATTTT.